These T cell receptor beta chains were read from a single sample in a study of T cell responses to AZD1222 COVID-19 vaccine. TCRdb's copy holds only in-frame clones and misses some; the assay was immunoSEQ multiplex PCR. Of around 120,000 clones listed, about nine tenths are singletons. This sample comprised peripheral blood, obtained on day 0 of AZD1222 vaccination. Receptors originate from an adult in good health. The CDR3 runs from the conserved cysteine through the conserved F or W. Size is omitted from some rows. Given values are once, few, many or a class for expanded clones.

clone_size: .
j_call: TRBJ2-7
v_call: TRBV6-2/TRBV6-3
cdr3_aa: CASSWDQTSSYEQYF

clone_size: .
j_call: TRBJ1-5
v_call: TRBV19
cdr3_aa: CASKGPDSFSNQPQHF

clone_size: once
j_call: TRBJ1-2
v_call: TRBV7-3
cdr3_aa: CASSLQIGGATNYGYTF

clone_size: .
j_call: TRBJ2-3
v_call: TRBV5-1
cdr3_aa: CASSLVAGVDDTQYF

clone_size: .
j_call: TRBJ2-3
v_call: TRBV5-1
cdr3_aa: CASSPRVGDTQYF

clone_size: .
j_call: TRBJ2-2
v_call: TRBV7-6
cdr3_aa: CASSTSSDTNTGELFF

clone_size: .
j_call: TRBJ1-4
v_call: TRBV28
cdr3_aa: CASHQGGEKLFF

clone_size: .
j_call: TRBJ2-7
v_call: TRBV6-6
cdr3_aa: CASRGSNYEQYF

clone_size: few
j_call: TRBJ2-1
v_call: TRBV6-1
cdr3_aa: CASSEVRVNEQFF

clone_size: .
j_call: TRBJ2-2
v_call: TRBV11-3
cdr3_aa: CASSPYNRPGELFF

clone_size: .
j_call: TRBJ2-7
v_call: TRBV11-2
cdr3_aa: CASSFPGGLRYEQYF

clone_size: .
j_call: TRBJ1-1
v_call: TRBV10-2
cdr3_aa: CASKDLWGNTEAFF

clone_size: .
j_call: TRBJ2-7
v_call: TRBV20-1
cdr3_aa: CSAIETSGGPSHSYEQYF

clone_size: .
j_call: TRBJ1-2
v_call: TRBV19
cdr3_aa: CASSPKVDRGYGYTF

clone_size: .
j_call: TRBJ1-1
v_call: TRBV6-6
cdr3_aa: CASIWDSNTEAFF

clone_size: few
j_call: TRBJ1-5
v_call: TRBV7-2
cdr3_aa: CASSPSGGYSNQPQHF

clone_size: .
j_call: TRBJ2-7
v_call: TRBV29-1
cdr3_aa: CSVSNSTGTGGFEQYF

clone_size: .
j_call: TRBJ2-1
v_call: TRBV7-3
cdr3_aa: CASSLDSSGYNEQFF

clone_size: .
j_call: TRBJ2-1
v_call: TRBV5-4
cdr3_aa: CASSRRDEQFF

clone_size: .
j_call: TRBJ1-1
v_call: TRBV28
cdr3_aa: CASSLSGREAFF

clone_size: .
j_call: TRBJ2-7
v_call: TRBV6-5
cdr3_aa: CASRAGEIYEQYF

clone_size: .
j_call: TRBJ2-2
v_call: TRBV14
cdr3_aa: CASSQGPYTGELFF

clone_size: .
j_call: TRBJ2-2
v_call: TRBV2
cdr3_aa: CASSEWGRTGELFF

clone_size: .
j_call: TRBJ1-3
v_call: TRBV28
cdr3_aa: CASSLPGTTGNTIYF

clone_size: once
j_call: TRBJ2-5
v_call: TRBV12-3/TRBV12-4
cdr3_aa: CASSFGIQETQYF

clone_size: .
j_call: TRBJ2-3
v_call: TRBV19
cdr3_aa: CASSIGQGNTDTQYF

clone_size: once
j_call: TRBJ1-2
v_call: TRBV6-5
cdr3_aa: CASSYTGQLAEGYTF

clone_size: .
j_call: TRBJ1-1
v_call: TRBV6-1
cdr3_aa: CASSDPGWQDFRAFF

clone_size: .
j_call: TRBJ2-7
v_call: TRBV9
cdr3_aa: CASSSRTVPYEQYF

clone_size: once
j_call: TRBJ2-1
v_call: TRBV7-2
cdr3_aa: CASSSWGGQPYNEQFF

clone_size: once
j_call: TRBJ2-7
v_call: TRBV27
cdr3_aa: CASSLSTISYEQYF

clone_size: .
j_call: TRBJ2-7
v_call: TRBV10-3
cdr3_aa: CAISEGFNEQYF

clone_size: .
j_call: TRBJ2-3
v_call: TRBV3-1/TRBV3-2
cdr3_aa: CASSQVGRGTDTQYF

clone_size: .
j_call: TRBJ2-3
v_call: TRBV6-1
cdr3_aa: CASSEAASGRNTQYF

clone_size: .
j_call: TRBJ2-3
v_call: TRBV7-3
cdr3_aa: CASSLAGGDRIGTDTQYF

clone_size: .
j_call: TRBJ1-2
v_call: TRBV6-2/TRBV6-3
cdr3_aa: CASSFTGNYGYTF

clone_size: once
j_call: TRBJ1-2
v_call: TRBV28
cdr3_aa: CASSAQGLDYGYTF

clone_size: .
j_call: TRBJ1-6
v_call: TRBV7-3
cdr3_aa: CASSLREYNSPLHF

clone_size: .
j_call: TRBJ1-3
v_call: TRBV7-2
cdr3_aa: CASSLVGQGASGNTIYF

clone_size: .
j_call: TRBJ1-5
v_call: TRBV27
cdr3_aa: CASSLLGGAVNQPQHF

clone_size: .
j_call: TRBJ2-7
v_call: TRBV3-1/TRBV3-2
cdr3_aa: CASSHPRDEQYF

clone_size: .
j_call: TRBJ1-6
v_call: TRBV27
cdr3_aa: CASSLSFLRQGRGNNNSPLHF

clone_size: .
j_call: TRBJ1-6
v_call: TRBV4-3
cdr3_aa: CASSQVGGSPLHF

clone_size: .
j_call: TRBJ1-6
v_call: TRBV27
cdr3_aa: CASSLSGGYNSPLHF

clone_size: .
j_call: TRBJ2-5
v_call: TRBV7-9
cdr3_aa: CASSLTTGGETQYF

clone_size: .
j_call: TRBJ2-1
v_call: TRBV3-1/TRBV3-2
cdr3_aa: CASSATGGLEFF